One sample yielded the 8 T cell receptor beta chains listed below, sequenced in a study of siplizumab effects on memory and regulatory T cells. Method: immunoSEQ multiplex PCR; TCRdb's copy keeps in-frame clones and lacks some. The sample has tens of thousands of clones; roughly 97% are singletons. Sequences were obtained from naive CD4+ T cells sorted from blood. The receptors were sampled from a human donor in good health.

The chain carries TRBV6-5 and TRBJ1-2, with 9 bases fitting TRBD1. Per germline, CDR1 MNHEY and CDR2 SVGAGI. This CDR3 has 15 amino acids. Trimming took 10 bases from V and 2 from J; bases not matched to a gene: 11. The CDR3 DNA reads TGTGCCATAAGAGGGGACAGGGAAAGAAACTATGGCTACACCTTC. It is translated as CAIRGDRERNYGYTF.

The CDR3 here is CASSPRLAGKETQYF. DNA of the CDR3: TGTGCCAGCAGCCCCCGACTAGCGGGTAAAGAGACCCAGTACTTC. V gene TRBV11-2 combines with J gene TRBJ2-5; 10 positions match TRBD2. Trimming took 5 bases from V and 3 from J; bases not matched to a gene: 6. The CDR3 runs 15 residues. Germline V lookup: CDR1 SGHAT, CDR2 FQNNGV. Drawing the rest from reference TRBV11-2 and TRBJ2-5, the complete variable domain is EAGVAQSPRYKIIEKRQSVAFWCNPISGHATLYWYQQILGQGPKLLIQFQNNGVVDDSQLPKDRFSAERLKGVDSTLKIQPAKLEDSAVYLCASSPRLAGKETQYFGPGTRLLVL.

The genes are TRBV18 and TRBJ1-4; D not resolved. Trimming left V 6 bases short and J 8 bases short, with 13 bases between. CDR1 and CDR2 from the germline V gene are KGHSH and LQKENI. The CDR3 totals 13 residues. The CDR3 sequence is CASSPAGGEKLFF. The CDR3 region has the DNA TGTGCCAGCTCTCCTGCTGGCGGGGAAAAACTGTTTTTT.

The chain uses TRBV5-4 and TRBJ2-1; 8 bases fit TRBD2. V was clipped by 1 base and J by 7 bases; unmatched bases: 7. This CDR3 spans 15 amino acids. Germline loops: CDR1 SGHNT, CDR2 YYREEE (reference sequence). In DNA, the CDR3 is TGTGCCAGCAGCTTGCGGGTAGCGGGGCGGAATGAGCAGTTCTTC. Its translation is CASSLRVAGRNEQFF.

The genes are TRBV6-6 and TRBJ2-7; D is ambiguous. Germline CDR1 and CDR2: MNHNY and SVGAGI (reference sequence). V lost 5 bases to trimming and J lost 5 bases, with 7 bases between them. There are 11 residues in the CDR3. DNA of the CDR3: TGTGCCAGCAGTAGGGTGAACGAGCAGTACTTC. Amino acids: CASSRVNEQYF.

V usage is TRBV15 and J usage is TRBJ1-5; TRBD1 aligns across 7 bases. This CDR3 has 15 amino acids. J was trimmed by 6 bases and V by 6 bases; bases with no gene match: 11. CDR1 LNHNV and CDR2 YYDKDF come from the germline V gene (reference sequence). CDR3 sequence reads: CATSLDRAFSQPQHF. CDR3 DNA: TGTGCCACCAGTCTAGACAGGGCGTTTAGTCAGCCCCAGCATTTT.

Concerning this clone itself: Additional DNA sequences in this sample encode the identical CDR3. The chain carries TRBV4-2 and TRBJ2-3, with D tentatively TRBD2 (5 bases). Trimming stripped 4 bases from V and 0 bases from J, with 8 bases between. Germline loops: CDR1 LGHNA, CDR2 YNFKEQ. This CDR3 has 14 amino acids. The CDR3 nucleotides read TGTGCCAGCAGCCGAAGCGGAAGCACAGATACGCAGTATTTT. Translation gives CASSRSGSTDTQYF.

The gene calls are TRBV25-1 and TRBJ2-6, with no clear D. The V end lost 7 bases, the J end lost 0 bases, and 4 bases lay between the germline ends. The CDR3 contains 13 residues. Germline assignment: CDR1 MGHDK and CDR2 SYGVNS. This CDR3 reads CASTRSGANVLTF. CDR3 sequence (DNA): TGTGCCAGCACGCGCTCTGGGGCCAACGTCCTGACTTTC.